The 25 T cell receptor beta chains below were found in one sample sequenced in a study of blood T cell repertoires in COVID-19 (TCRdb year 2020). Libraries came from the immunoSEQ multiplex PCR assay. Entries here come from immuneACCESS through TCRdb and include only in-frame sequences with V and J called. Some clones fail to appear in such tables; in the studies checked, an unresolved V gene covers under half of the shortfall, and the cause of the remainder is unknown. A total of about 290,000 clones appear in this sample, around four fifths of them only once. The ten biggest clones cover approximately 3.8% of the sample. Sequencing was carried out using peripheral blood. These receptor sequences come from a woman aged 50 to 60 with active or convalescent COVID-19.

In its sample, this clone was seen a few times. This chain joins TRBV15 and TRBJ2-3, with a weak D call TRBD2 (6 bases). Germline V gene data show CDR1 as LNHNV and CDR2 as YYDKDF (reference sequence). There are 16 residues in the CDR3. Trimming pared 1 base from V and 2 bases from J, leaving 13 bases between. The CDR3 nucleotides are TGTGCCACCAGCAGAGGGGCTAGCGAGATCACAGATACGCAGTATTTT. Residues: CATSRGASEITDTQYF. Supplemented by reference TRBV15 and TRBJ2-3, the full variable domain reads DAMVIQNPRYQVTQFGKPVTLSCSQTLNHNVMYWYQQKSSQAPKLLFHYYDKDFNNEADTPDNFQSRRPNTSFCFLDIRSPGLGDTAMYLCATSRGASEITDTQYFGPGTRLTVL.

The rearrangement joins TRBV5-6 to TRBJ1-6; 8 bases line up with TRBD1. Germline loops: CDR1 SGHDT, CDR2 YYEEEE. The CDR3 covers 16 residues. V gave up 4 bases and J gave up 4 bases; unmatched junction bases: 7. CDR3: CASSPTGGAYNSPLHF. The CDR3 DNA sequence: TGTGCCAGCAGCCCCACAGGGGGGGCGTATAATTCACCCCTCCACTTT.

V and J are TRBV6-5 and TRBJ1-5, with 8 positions matching TRBD1. This CDR3 region has 15 residues. V gave up 5 bases and J gave up 2 bases; unmatched junction bases: 5. The germline CDR1 and CDR2 sequences are MNHEY and SVGAGI. For the CDR3, the DNA is TGTGCCAGCAGTAAGACAGGGGTAGGCAATCAGCCCCAGCATTTT. This gives the protein CASSKTGVGNQPQHF.

Only one count was recorded for this clone. This chain links TRBV4-1 with TRBJ2-7, with TRBD2 matching over 9 bases. The CDR3 contains 14 residues. Per the germline V gene, CDR1 is MGHRA and CDR2 is YSYEKL. J was trimmed by 5 bases and V by 2 bases; bases with no gene match: 4. The CDR3 is CASSQPGTSHEQYF. For the CDR3, the DNA is TGCGCCAGCAGCCAACCCGGGACTAGCCACGAGCAGTACTTC.

The chain uses TRBV5-8 and TRBJ1-5; 7 bases match TRBD1. The V gene's germline CDR1 is SGHTS and CDR2 YDEGEE. The CDR3 has 16 amino acids. The ends lost 3 bases at V and 9 bases at J; junction bases unmatched: 15. CDR3 region: CASSSLTGPLVRPQHF. DNA of the CDR3: TGTGCCAGCAGCTCCTTGACAGGGCCCCTCGTAAGGCCCCAGCATTTT.

As to this clone: The CDR3 does not close with the conserved phenylalanine or tryptophan, likely indicating a read error. The limits of the CDR3 on the DNA are not certain, so only TCRdb's listed CDR3 is given. J is TRBJ1-1 and V is TRBV5-5. A total of 9 residues make up the CDR3, ends included. Germline V lookup: CDR1 SGHKS, CDR2 YYEKEE (reference sequence). CDR3 sequence reads: CASSPQDLG.

The chain is built from TRBV18 and TRBJ2-1, with D maybe TRBD1 (5 bases). Trimming removed 2 bases at V and 8 bases at J, with 16 bases between. CDR1 and CDR2 from the germline V gene are KGHSH and LQKENI. The CDR3 has 15 amino acids. Written as DNA, the CDR3 is TGTGCCAGCTCACCAGTCCAGGGTATTTGGCATGAGCAGTTCTTC. It translates to CASSPVQGIWHEQFF.

The chain has TRBV7-9 and TRBJ1-2; D ambiguous. This CDR3 has 14 amino acids. Germline-derived CDR1 and CDR2 are SEHNR and FQNEAQ (reference sequence). V was clipped by 4 bases and J by 3 bases, with 12 bases between them. The CDR3 region has the DNA TGTGCCAGCAGCTCACGAGGGTACGACTATGGCTACACCTTC. It translates to CASSSRGYDYGYTF.

The gene calls are TRBV4-1 and TRBJ2-3, with D perhaps TRBD1 (6 bases). The CDR3 is made up of 14 amino acids. Germline V lookup: CDR1 MGHRA, CDR2 YSYEKL. The V end was cut by 6 bases, the J end by 3 bases, with 13 bases between. The CDR3 reads CASRARQATDTQYF. CDR3 nucleotide sequence: TGCGCCAGCAGGGCCCGACAGGCGACAGATACGCAGTATTTT.

The chain uses TRBV10-1 and TRBJ1-2; 7 positions agree with TRBD1. The trim removed 9 bases at V and 8 bases at J, leaving 3 bases unmatched. This CDR3 has 10 residues. In germline, CDR1 is WNHNN, CDR2 SYGVQD (reference sequence). CDR3 bases: TGCGCCAGAAACAGGGGAGGCTACACCTTC. Encoded protein: CARNRGGYTF.

The genes are TRBV29-1 and TRBJ2-2, with D perhaps TRBD1 (6 bases). This CDR3 spans 14 amino acids. CDR1 is SQVTM, CDR2 ANQGSEA, per germline. Between the trimmed V and J ends, which lost 7 bases and 4 bases, there was a span of 16 bases. CDR3 residues: CSALPGQTTGELFF. The DNA of the CDR3 is TGCAGCGCCCTGCCGGGACAAACCACCGGGGAGCTGTTTTTT.

The rearrangement joins TRBV6-5 to TRBJ2-3; tentative D call: TRBD1 (6 bases). Germline V gene data show CDR1 as MNHEY and CDR2 as SVGAGI. The CDR3 loop spans 15 amino acids. V dropped 0 bases and J dropped 6 bases, with 13 bases sitting between them. The CDR3 DNA sequence: TGTGCCAGCAGTTACTCGCTGGGGGCTGGTGATACGCAGTATTTT. Protein: CASSYSLGAGDTQYF.

This clone was picked up many times. In the same sample, other DNA sequences code for this CDR3. V gene TRBV29-1 combines with J gene TRBJ2-1; 10 nucleotides align to TRBD1. Germline CDR1 SQVTM, CDR2 ANQGSEA. CDR3 length equals 17 residues. Germline trimming cut 1 base from V and 0 bases from J; bases unmatched to any gene: 6. This CDR3 is CSVEGTGGRGSYNEQFF. For the CDR3, the DNA is TGCAGCGTTGAAGGGACAGGGGGTCGGGGCTCCTACAATGAGCAGTTCTTC.

The chain combines TRBV27 with TRBJ2-7, with 10 bases identical to TRBD2. Germline lookup yields CDR1 MNHEY and CDR2 SMNVEV (reference sequence). V lost 5 bases to trimming and J lost 1 base; unmatched junction nucleotides: 5. This CDR3 has 15 amino acids. CDR3 DNA: TGTGCCAGCAGTCCTAGCGGGAGTAAGTCCTACGAGCAGTACTTC. This codes for CASSPSGSKSYEQYF.

This clone qualifies as large (0.1 to 1%). The V call is TRBV5-1, the J call TRBJ2-3, with a possible D match to TRBD2 (5 bases). CDR1 is SGHRS and CDR2 is YFSETQ in the germline V gene. This CDR3 has 15 residues. V lost 4 bases and J lost 0, with 12 bases in between. Here the CDR3 reads CASSLYPGSTDTQYF. For the CDR3, the DNA is TGCGCCAGCAGCCTCTACCCGGGGAGCACAGATACGCAGTATTTT.

In its sample, this clone was seen once. The chain employs TRBV3-1 (or the pseudogene TRBV3-2) and TRBJ2-7; 11 bases are shared with TRBD2. Unmatched junction bases numbered 4, after V lost 3 bases and J lost 0 bases. CDR1 is LGHDT and CDR2 is YNNKEL in the germline V gene (reference sequence). The CDR3 is 16 residues long. The CDR3 reads CASSHMGLAVSYEQYF. CDR3 in DNA: TGTGCCAGCAGCCACATGGGACTAGCGGTCTCCTACGAGCAGTACTTC.

A few counts support this clone. This rearrangement joins TRBV4-2 to TRBJ2-1; D remains unclear. CDR1 is LGHNA, CDR2 YNFKEQ, per germline. V dropped 0 bases and J dropped 9 bases, with 9 bases sitting between them. CDR3 length: 13 residues. This CDR3 reads CASSQDLRIEQFF. In DNA form, the CDR3 reads TGTGCCAGCAGCCAAGATTTGAGAATTGAGCAGTTCTTC.

Regarding this clone: At one end, the junction sequence differs from germline, possibly due to a read error. The chain carries TRBV12-5 and TRBJ1-5, with D possibly matching TRBD1 (6 bases). The CDR3 has 14 amino acids. Germline V lookup: CDR1 LGHNT, CDR2 FRNRAP. The DNA of the CDR3 is TGTGCTAGTGTTTTGGACAGTAGCAATCAGCCCCAGCATTTT. Its translation: CASVLDSSNQPQHF.

J is TRBJ2-3 and V is TRBV13, with D possibly matching TRBD1 (7 bases). The ends were cut back, 3 bases at V and 5 bases at J, with 15 bases in the middle. CDR1 PRHDT and CDR2 FYEKMQ come from the germline V gene (reference sequence). The CDR3 contains 15 residues. The CDR3 is CASSFNDQGGDTQYF. The CDR3 DNA reads TGTGCCAGCAGCTTCAACGACCAGGGGGGAGATACGCAGTATTTT. The variable domain in full, with the rest retrieved from reference TRBV13 and TRBJ2-3, is AAGVIQSPRHLIKEKRETATLKCYPIPRHDTVYWYQQGPGQDPQFLISFYEKMQSDKGSIPDRFSAQQFSDYHSELNMSSLELGDSALYFCASSFNDQGGDTQYFGPGTRLTVL.

This clone turned up a few times. Written as DNA, the CDR3 is TGCGCCAGCAGCCTACAGGGATATGGGGGGGAAGGCGAGCAGTACTTC. Protein product: CASSLQGYGGEGEQYF. The chain recombines TRBV4-1 with TRBJ2-7; TRBD2 might be the D (7 bases). The CDR3 has 16 residues. Germline-derived CDR1 and CDR2 are MGHRA and YSYEKL. The V gene lost 4 bases and the J gene lost 6 bases, with 22 bases spanning the gap.

The chain uses TRBV5-4 and TRBJ2-7; 11 nucleotides match TRBD2. From germline, CDR1 is SGHNT and CDR2 YYREEE (reference sequence). There are 18 residues in the CDR3. Trimming took 5 bases from V and 1 from J; bases not matched to a gene: 14. CDR3 coding DNA: TGTGCCAGCAGTGTAGCGGGAGGGTCCATTGGTTCATCCTACGAGCAGTACTTC. Amino acid sequence: CASSVAGGSIGSSYEQYF. The full variable domain, rest sourced from reference TRBV5-4 and TRBJ2-7, is ETGVTQSPTHLIKTRGQQVTLRCSSQSGHNTVSWYQQALGQGPQFIFQYYREEENGRGNFPPRFSGLQFPNYSSELNVNALELDDSALYLCASSVAGGSIGSSYEQYFGPGTRLTVT.

V usage is TRBV5-6 and J usage is TRBJ2-1, with 12 bases matching TRBD2. Germline assignment: CDR1 SGHDT and CDR2 YYEEEE. The V gene end was trimmed by 2 bases and the J gene end by 7 bases; junction bases not matched to a gene: 7. This CDR3 is 16 amino acids long. The CDR3 DNA reads TGTGCCAGCAGCTTCCTAGCGGGAGGGCAATGGAATGAGCAGTTCTTC. Its translation: CASSFLAGGQWNEQFF.

V is TRBV5-5 and J is TRBJ2-4; a weak D match, TRBD2 (5 bases). Germline CDR1 is SGHKS and CDR2 is YYEKEE (reference sequence). The CDR3 is 15 residues long. Trimming removed 0 bases from V and 3 bases from J, with 10 bases in between. CDR3 sequence (DNA): TGTGCCAGCAGCTTGGAGTCCGGGGTCAAAAACATTCAGTACTTC. It translates to CASSLESGVKNIQYF.

The V gene is TRBV28, the J gene TRBJ1-4, with no clear D. This CDR3 has 14 residues. Germline CDR1 and CDR2: MDHEN and SYDVKM. Trimming pared 3 bases from V and 6 bases from J, leaving 11 bases between. For the CDR3, the DNA is TGTGCCAGCAGTTTCCCCACGAGGGATGAAAAACTGTTTTTT. It encodes CASSFPTRDEKLFF.

The chain is built from TRBV2 and TRBJ1-2; D not resolved. V was pared by 5 bases and J by 2 bases, with 12 bases between. The length of the CDR3 is 14 residues. Germline V lookup: CDR1 SNHLY, CDR2 FYNNEI. The chain's CDR3 is CASSLSYLNYGYTF. The CDR3 DNA sequence: TGTGCCAGCAGTCTTTCTTATTTGAACTATGGCTACACCTTC.